Listed below are T cell receptor beta chains from one sample, sequenced in a study of vaccination effects on CD4 cells after COVID-19. TCRdb's copy holds only in-frame clones and misses some; the assay was immunoSEQ multiplex PCR. The sample includes tens of thousands of clones, 70% to 75% seen only once; the top ten take roughly 1.6%. The antigens for these receptors are not known. The sequencing here drew on CD4+ T cells from PBMCs cultured with HCoV-229E spike peptides, taken after COVID-19 vaccination. These receptors came from a human donor who received a COVID-19 vaccine. Each CDR3 is given with its conserved first and last residue. D genes are given only for firm matches.

CDR3 protein: CASSPSRNQPQHF; V gene: TRBV18; D gene: .; J gene: TRBJ1-5
CDR3 protein: CASSGQIHEKLFF; V gene: TRBV4-3; D gene: .; J gene: TRBJ1-4
CDR3 protein: CASSFRYRDNEQFF; V gene: TRBV5-4; D gene: .; J gene: TRBJ2-1
CDR3 protein: CASSHSGQARETQYF; V gene: TRBV4-3; D gene: TRBD1; J gene: TRBJ2-5
CDR3 protein: CASSLQGLYGYTF; V gene: TRBV5-4; D gene: .; J gene: TRBJ1-2
CDR3 protein: CASVPTSGLNSPLHF; V gene: TRBV28; D gene: .; J gene: TRBJ1-6
CDR3 protein: CASSIDSGGAEFF; V gene: TRBV19; D gene: TRBD2; J gene: TRBJ2-1
CDR3 protein: CASRWSVQETQYF; V gene: TRBV12-3/TRBV12-4; D gene: .; J gene: TRBJ2-5
CDR3 protein: CASSPSRQGLSGELFF; V gene: TRBV5-1; D gene: TRBD1; J gene: TRBJ2-2
CDR3 protein: CATSRRGSGELFF; V gene: TRBV15; D gene: .; J gene: TRBJ2-2